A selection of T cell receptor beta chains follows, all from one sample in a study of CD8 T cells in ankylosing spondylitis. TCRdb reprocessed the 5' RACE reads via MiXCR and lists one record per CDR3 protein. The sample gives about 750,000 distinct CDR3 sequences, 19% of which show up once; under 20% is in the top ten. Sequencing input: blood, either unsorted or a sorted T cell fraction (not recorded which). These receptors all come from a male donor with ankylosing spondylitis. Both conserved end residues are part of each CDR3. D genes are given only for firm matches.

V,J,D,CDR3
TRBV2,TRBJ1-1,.,CASSGEVGTEAFF
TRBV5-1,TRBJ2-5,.,CASSLAVYDQETQYF
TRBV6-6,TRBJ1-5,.,CASSRDTLMHF
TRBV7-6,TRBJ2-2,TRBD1,CASSRLDHRGPGELFF
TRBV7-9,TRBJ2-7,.,CASSHRAFPHEQYF
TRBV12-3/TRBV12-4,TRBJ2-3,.,CASSLAVAEGTQYF
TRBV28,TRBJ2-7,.,CASSLMFRPEQYF
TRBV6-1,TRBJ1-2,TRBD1,CASRGTGTGSSGYTF
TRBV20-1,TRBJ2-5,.,CSAREGTAGVTQYF
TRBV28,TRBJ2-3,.,CASSFLSEDTQYF
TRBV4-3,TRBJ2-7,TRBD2,CASSTGLAGDEQYF
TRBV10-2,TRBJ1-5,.,CASSVTENQPQHF
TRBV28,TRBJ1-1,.,CASSLSLGGNTEAFF
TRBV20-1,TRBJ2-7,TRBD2,CSARDGRRLAGYEQYF
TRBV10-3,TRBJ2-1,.,CAISESGRPEQFF
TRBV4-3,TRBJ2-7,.,CASSQDRGSSGEQYF
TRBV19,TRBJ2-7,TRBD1,CASSIRQGLSYEQYF
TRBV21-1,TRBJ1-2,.,CASSKGGTHGRANYGYTF
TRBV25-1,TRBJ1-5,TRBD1,CASSDLTGIDDQPQHF
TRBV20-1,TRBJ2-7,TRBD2,CSARDLSSGVYEQYF
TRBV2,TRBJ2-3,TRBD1,CASSEFSGGYRSTGTQYF
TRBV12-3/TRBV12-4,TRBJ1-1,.,CASSFSLNTEAFF
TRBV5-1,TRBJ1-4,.,CASSSQPLTTNEKLFF
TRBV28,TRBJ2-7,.,CASSLPLRSYEQYF
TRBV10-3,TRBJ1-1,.,CAISESGAQNTEAFF
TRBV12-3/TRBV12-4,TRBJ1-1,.,CASSSGGTRGTEAFF
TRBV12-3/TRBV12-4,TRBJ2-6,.,CASSLWSVSGANVLTF
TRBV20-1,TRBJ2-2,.,CSARDQIRDGGGRGTGELFF
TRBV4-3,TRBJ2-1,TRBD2,CASSQTPGLAGGLTNEQFF
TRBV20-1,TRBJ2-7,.,CSARVPGGSSYEQYF
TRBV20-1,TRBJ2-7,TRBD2,CSARRTSGNEQYF
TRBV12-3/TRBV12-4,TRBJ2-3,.,CASSPIAGDTQYF
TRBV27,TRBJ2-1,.,CASSLWPESYNEQFF
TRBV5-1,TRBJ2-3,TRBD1,CASSLSEGTAYTDTQYF
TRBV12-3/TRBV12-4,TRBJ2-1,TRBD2,CASRGLGTSGRAVVDNEQFF
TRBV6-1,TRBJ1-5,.,CASSEAPGNGQPQHF
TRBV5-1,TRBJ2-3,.,CASSLGWDTQYF
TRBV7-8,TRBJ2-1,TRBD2,CASSAERAGVNNEQFF
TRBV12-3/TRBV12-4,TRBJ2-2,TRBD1,CASSSRQGSRTGELFF
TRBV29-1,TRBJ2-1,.,CSVGGERGEQFF
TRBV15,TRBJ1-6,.,CATSRVPGTNSPLHF
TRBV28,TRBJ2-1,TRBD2,CASIKPGTSGSLSWNEQFF
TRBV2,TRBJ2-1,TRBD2,CASRRAGGRSEQFF
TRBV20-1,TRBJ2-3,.,CSARAERPYADTQYF
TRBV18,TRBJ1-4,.,CASSYGTNEKLFF
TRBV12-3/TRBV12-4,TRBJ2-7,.,CASSLGREQYF
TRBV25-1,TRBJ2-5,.,CASSMWRGTQETQYF
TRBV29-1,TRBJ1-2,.,CSVERYMGGGYTF
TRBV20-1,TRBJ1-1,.,CSARSLNTEAFF
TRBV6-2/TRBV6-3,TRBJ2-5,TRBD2,CASSLTSGGAETQYF